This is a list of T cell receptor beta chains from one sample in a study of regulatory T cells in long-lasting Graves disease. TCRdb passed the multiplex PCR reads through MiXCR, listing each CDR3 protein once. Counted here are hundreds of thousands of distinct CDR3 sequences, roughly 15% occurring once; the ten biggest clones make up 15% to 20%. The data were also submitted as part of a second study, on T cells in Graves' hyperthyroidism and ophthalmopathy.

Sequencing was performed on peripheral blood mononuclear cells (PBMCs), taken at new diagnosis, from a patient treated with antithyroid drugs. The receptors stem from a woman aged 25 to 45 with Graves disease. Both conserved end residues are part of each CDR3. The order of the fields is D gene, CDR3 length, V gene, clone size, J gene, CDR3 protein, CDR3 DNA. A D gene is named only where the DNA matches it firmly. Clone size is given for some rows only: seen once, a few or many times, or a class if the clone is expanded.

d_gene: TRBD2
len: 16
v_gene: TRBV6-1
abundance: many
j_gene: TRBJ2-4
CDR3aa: CASSPGLAVAKNIQYF
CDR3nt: TGTGCCAGCAGTCCCGGACTAGCGGTAGCCAAAAACATTCAGTACTTC

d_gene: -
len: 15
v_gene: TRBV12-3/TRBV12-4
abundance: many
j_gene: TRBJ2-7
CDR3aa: CASSLQGVFSYEQYF
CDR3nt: TGTGCCAGCAGTTTACAGGGAGTATTCTCCTACGAGCAGTACTTC

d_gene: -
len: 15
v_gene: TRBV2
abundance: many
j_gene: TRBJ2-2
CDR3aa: CASSDSGAHTGELFF
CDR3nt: TGTGCCAGCAGTGATTCGGGAGCTCACACCGGGGAGCTGTTTTTT

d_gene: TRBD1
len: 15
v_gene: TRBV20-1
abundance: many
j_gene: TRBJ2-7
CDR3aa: CSARDPAGGGYEQYF
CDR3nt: TGCAGTGCTAGAGATCCTGCAGGGGGTGGGTACGAGCAGTACTTC

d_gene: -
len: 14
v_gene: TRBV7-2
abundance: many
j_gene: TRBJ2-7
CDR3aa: CASSQARGGYEQYF
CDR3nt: TGTGCCAGCAGCCAGGCGAGGGGGGGATACGAGCAGTACTTC

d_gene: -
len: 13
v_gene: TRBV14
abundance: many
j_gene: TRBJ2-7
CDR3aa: CASSQEVAYEQYF
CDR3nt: TGTGCCAGCAGCCAAGAGGTGGCCTACGAGCAGTACTTC

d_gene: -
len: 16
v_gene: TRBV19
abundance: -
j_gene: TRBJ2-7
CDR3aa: CASSQSPGRSSYEQYF
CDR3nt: TGTGCCAGTAGTCAATCCCCGGGACGGAGCTCCTACGAGCAGTACTTC

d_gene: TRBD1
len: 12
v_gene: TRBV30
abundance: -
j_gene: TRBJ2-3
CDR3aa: CAWGTGQDTQYF
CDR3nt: TGTGCCTGGGGGACAGGCCAAGATACGCAGTATTTT

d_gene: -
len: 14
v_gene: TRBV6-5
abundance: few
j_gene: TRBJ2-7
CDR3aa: CASSYIGGRHEQYF
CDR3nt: TGTGCCAGCAGTTACATTGGGGGTAGGCACGAGCAGTACTTC

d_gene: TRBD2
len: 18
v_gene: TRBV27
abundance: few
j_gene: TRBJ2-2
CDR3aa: CASSSTQLAGGYTGELFF
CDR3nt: TGTGCCAGCAGTTCTACACAACTAGCGGGGGGTTACACCGGGGAGCTGTTTTTT

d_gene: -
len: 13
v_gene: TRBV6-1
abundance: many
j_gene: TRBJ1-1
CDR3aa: CATNPGNQPGAFF
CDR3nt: TGTGCCACCAACCCCGGGAATCAACCCGGCGCTTTCTTT

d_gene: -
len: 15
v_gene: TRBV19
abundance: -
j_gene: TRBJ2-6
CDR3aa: CASRNPGDLANVLTF
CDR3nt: TGTGCCAGTAGGAACCCCGGGGACTTGGCCAACGTCCTGACTTTC

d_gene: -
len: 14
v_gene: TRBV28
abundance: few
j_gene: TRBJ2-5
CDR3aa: CASSFPPRGETQYF
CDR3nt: TGTGCCAGCAGTTTTCCCCCCAGGGGTGAGACCCAGTACTTC

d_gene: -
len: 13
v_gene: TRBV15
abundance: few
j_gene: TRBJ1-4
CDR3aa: CATTGETNEKLFF
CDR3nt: TGTGCCACCACGGGGGAAACTAATGAAAAACTGTTTTTT

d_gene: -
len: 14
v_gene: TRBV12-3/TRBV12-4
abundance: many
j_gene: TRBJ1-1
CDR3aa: CASSLGRQNTEAFF
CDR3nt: TGTGCCAGCAGTTTAGGCAGACAGAACACTGAAGCTTTCTTT

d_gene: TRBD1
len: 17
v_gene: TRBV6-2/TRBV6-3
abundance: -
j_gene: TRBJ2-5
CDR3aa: CASISIHGGTGRETQYF
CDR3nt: TGTGCCAGCATCTCGATACATGGCGGGACAGGGAGAGAGACCCAGTACTTC

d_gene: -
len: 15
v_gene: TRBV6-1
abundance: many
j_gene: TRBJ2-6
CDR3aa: CASRIQGSGANVLTF
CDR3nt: TGTGCCAGCCGTATCCAGGGTTCCGGGGCCAACGTCCTGACTTTC

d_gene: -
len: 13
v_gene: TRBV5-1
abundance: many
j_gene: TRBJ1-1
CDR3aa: CASGPQWNTEAFF
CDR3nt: TGCGCCAGCGGGCCCCAGTGGAACACTGAAGCTTTCTTT

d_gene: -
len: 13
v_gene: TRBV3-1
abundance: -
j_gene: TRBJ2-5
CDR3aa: CASSQEPGAAQYF
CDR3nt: TGTGCCAGCAGCCAAGAACCCGGGGCCGCCCAGTACTTC

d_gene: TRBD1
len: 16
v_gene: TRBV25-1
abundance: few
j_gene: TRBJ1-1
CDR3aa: CASSEWDRGRGTEAFF
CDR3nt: TGTGCCAGCAGTGAATGGGACAGGGGTAGGGGCACTGAAGCTTTCTTT

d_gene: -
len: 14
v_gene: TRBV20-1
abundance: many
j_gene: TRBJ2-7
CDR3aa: CSARRTVWPHEQYF
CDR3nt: TGCAGTGCTAGGAGGACAGTTTGGCCCCACGAGCAGTACTTC

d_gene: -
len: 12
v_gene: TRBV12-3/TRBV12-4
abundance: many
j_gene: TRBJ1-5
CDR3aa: CASRTIGQPQHF
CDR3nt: TGTGCCAGCAGAACCATTGGGCAGCCCCAGCATTTT